This entry describes one TCR beta chain. These data belong to a study of T cells in Graves' hyperthyroidism and ophthalmopathy. RNA transcripts were the template for amplifying TCR beta CDR3 regions. TCR CDR3 underwent first-round RT-PCR with the HTBI primer set. From the multiplex PCR reads, TCRdb called clonotypes with MiXCR, one entry per CDR3 protein. The sample lists some 530,000 distinct CDR3 sequences, 20% to 25% seen once, with 45% to 50% in the top ten. With 5 bases clipped from V and 3 bases from J, the junction kept 5 bases outside the gene matches. This CDR3 contains 13 residues. The germline CDR1 and CDR2 sequences are DFQATT and SNEGSKA (reference sequence).

The gene calls are TRBV20-1 and TRBJ2-7; TRBD2 agrees at 9 bases. The sample taken for sequencing was blood. This sequence originates from a woman in her 70s with Graves' ophthalmopathy. The CDR3 region is CSAGLAIRYEQYF. As DNA, the CDR3 is TGCAGTGCTGGACTAGCGATACGCTACGAGCAGTACTTC.